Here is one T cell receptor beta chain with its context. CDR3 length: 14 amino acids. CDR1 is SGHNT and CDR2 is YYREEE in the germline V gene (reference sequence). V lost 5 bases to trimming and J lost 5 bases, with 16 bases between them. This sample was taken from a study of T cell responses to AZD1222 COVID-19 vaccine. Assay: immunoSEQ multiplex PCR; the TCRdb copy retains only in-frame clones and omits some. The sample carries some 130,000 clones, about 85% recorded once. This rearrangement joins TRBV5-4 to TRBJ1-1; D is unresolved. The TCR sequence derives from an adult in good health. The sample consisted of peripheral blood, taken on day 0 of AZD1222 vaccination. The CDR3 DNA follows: TGTGCCAGCAGTATTGGACTCTATGGGACTGAAGCTTTCTTT. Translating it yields CASSIGLYGTEAFF.